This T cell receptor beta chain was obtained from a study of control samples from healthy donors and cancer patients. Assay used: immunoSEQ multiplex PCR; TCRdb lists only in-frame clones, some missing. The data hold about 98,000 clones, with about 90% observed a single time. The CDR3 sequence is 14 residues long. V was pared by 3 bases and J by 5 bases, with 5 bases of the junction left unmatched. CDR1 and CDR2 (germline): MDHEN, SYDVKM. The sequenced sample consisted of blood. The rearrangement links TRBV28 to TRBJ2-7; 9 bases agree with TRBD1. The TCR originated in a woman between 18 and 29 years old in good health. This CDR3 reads CASSFIGQGNEQYF. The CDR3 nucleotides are TGTGCCAGCAGTTTTATAGGACAGGGGAACGAGCAGTACTTC.